The 16 T cell receptor beta chains given below trace back to one sample, sequenced in a study of T-cell memory formation after mild COVID-19. TCRdb processed the 5' RACE reads anew with MiXCR; each CDR3 protein has one entry. This table has approximately 50,000 distinct CDR3 sequences, approximately 9% appearing once. Sample: PBMCs or a T cell subset sorted from them (not recorded which). The receptors derive from an adult woman who had mild COVID-19 (a few samples of this study predate the infection). Cell type and time point are not known.

This clonotype was seen ten or more times. This chain links TRBV12-3 or TRBV12-4 with TRBJ2-7; 10 nucleotides line up with TRBD2. CDR3 length equals 14 residues. J lost 5 bases, V lost 3 bases, and 4 bases had no gene match. This CDR3 reads CASSLSLAGDEQYF. In nucleotides, the CDR3 is TGTGCCAGCAGTTTGAGTCTAGCGGGAGACGAGCAGTACTTC.

In this sample, this clonotype turned up many times. The rearrangement joins TRBV7-6 to TRBJ2-7; TRBD2 matches 8 bases. Germline V gene sequence: CDR1 SGHVS, CDR2 FNYEAQ. The V gene end was trimmed by 4 bases and the J gene end by 3 bases; junction bases not matched to a gene: 11. The CDR3 runs to 16 residues. The CDR3 DNA reads as TGTGCCAGCAGCTCGAGCACGGCGGCGGGAGGCTACGAGCAGTACTTC. Its protein is CASSSSTAAGGYEQYF.

This clonotype was picked up a small number of times. The genes are TRBV29-1 and TRBJ2-1; 9 bases line up with TRBD1. Per the germline V gene, CDR1 is SQVTM and CDR2 is ANQGSEA. Unmatched junction bases numbered 12, after V lost 6 bases and J lost 0 bases. The length of the CDR3 is 17 residues. The CDR3 nucleotides read TGCAGCGTACACGGACAGGGGAAGTCTTTCTCCTACAATGAGCAGTTCTTC. Encoded protein: CSVHGQGKSFSYNEQFF.

Here the CDR3 DNA reads TGTGCCAGCAGCTTAGTACGGGCAGGGGGTGATGGCTACACCTTC. This gives the protein CASSLVRAGGDGYTF. The chain couples TRBV7-8 to TRBJ1-2, with TRBD1 matching 7 bases. The CDR3 consists of 15 residues. Germline loops: CDR1 SGHVS, CDR2 FQNEAQ. The ends lost 1 base at V and 6 bases at J; junction bases unmatched: 8.

This clonotype was counted a few times. The chain couples TRBV7-8 to TRBJ2-7, with TRBD2 identical over 7 bases. Germline values: CDR1 SGHVS, CDR2 FQNEAQ. The J segment lost 3 bases and the V segment lost 1 base, leaving 9 bases of the junction unmatched. This CDR3 has 16 amino acids. The CDR3 spells CASSLDVFSGGYEQYF. In nucleotides, the CDR3 is TGTGCCAGCAGCTTAGATGTTTTTTCGGGGGGCTACGAGCAGTACTTC. Complete variable domain (other parts from reference TRBV7-8 and TRBJ2-7): GAGVSQSPRYKVAKRGQDVALRCDPISGHVSLFWYQQALGQGPEFLTYFQNEAQLDKSGLPSDRFFAERPEGSVSTLKIQRTQQEDSAVYLCASSLDVFSGGYEQYFGPGTRLTVT.

Only a few counts were recorded for this clonotype. The chain joins TRBV5-1 to TRBJ2-3; D possibly corresponds to TRBD1 (8 bases). CDR3 length: 17 residues. Trimming removed 4 bases from V and 4 bases from J, with 22 bases in between. Germline CDR1 SGHRS, CDR2 YFSETQ. The CDR3 sequence: CASSNPLTGGGSDTQYF. As DNA, the CDR3 is TGCGCCAGCAGCAACCCACTTACAGGGGGAGGGTCAGATACGCAGTATTTT.

The CDR3 DNA is TGTGCCAGCAGCCCTAGAGTAGGTTATTCCTACGAGCAGTACTTC. It codes for CASSPRVGYSYEQYF. The genes are TRBV7-6 and TRBJ2-7; D is unclear. Germline V gene sequence: CDR1 SGHVS, CDR2 FNYEAQ. The CDR3 runs to 15 residues. The V end was cut by 5 bases, the J end by 1 base, with 15 bases between.

The table lists this clonotype with many counts. This sequence joins TRBV5-1 and TRBJ2-3; no clear D. This CDR3 has 13 residues. With 2 bases removed from V and 4 bases from J, the gap between germline ends came to 8 bases. Germline V gives CDR1 SGHRS, CDR2 YFSETQ. The CDR3 reads CASSLGSADTQYF. CDR3 DNA sequence: TGCGCCAGCAGCTTAGGGTCAGCAGATACGCAGTATTTT. Variable domain in full (rest from reference TRBV5-1 and TRBJ2-3): KAGVTQTPRYLIKTRGQQVTLSCSPISGHRSVSWYQQTPGQGLQFLFEYFSETQRNKGNFPGRFSGRQFSNSRSEMNVSTLELGDSALYLCASSLGSADTQYFGPGTRLTVL.

This clonotype has a count of ten or more. V and J are TRBV11-2 and TRBJ2-3, with D possibly TRBD2 on 6 matching bases. The V gene lost 3 bases and the J gene lost 1 base, with 20 bases spanning the gap. Germline V gene data show CDR1 as SGHAT and CDR2 as FQNNGV. The CDR3 length is 18 residues. CDR3 nucleotide sequence: TGTGCCAGCAGCTTCTACTTATGGTCCGGCGGGGGCACAGATACGCAGTATTTT. Protein product: CASSFYLWSGGGTDTQYF.

This clonotype was counted many times. The V call is TRBV15, the J call TRBJ2-3, with D perhaps matching TRBD2 (6 bases). Germline lookup yields CDR1 LNHNV and CDR2 YYDKDF (reference sequence). V was cut by 1 base and J by 7 bases, with 21 bases left in between. CDR3 length: 17 amino acids. Written as DNA, the CDR3 is TGTGCCACCAGCAGAGCCGGGACTCCCCACCCGAGATATACGCAGTATTTT. Amino acid sequence: CATSRAGTPHPRYTQYF. The whole variable domain, remainder taken from reference TRBV15 and TRBJ2-3, is DAMVIQNPRYQVTQFGKPVTLSCSQTLNHNVMYWYQQKSSQAPKLLFHYYDKDFNNEADTPDNFQSRRPNTSFCFLDIRSPGLGDTAMYLCATSRAGTPHPRYTQYFGPGTRLTVL.

This sequence joins TRBV18 and TRBJ1-2; D call uncertain. CDR1 and CDR2 from the germline V gene are KGHSH and LQKENI. V lost 5 bases to trimming and J lost 1 base, with 11 bases between them. CDR3 length: 14 residues. The DNA for the CDR3 is TGTGCCAGCTCAGGCGACACAGATAACTATGGCTACACCTTC. This translates into CASSGDTDNYGYTF.

This clonotype was found a few times. The chain combines TRBV24-1 with TRBJ2-3; 7 bases are a match to TRBD1. The length of the CDR3 is 16 residues. Germline CDR1 and CDR2: KGHDR and SFDVKD. V shed 4 bases and J 4 bases; nucleotides not matched to a gene: 10. The CDR3 spells CATSDFRDSEPDTQYF. The DNA for the CDR3 is TGTGCCACCAGTGACTTCCGGGACAGCGAACCAGATACGCAGTATTTT.

This clonotype has at least ten counts. The chain employs TRBV29-1 and TRBJ2-1, with 8 positions matching TRBD2. The CDR3 totals 14 residues. V dropped 4 bases and J dropped 7; count of bases not matched to a gene: 9. Germline V gene data show CDR1 as SQVTM and CDR2 as ANQGSEA. CDR3 in amino acids: CSVVPAGGLNEQFF. In DNA, the CDR3 is TGCAGCGTTGTACCCGCGGGGGGCCTTAATGAGCAGTTCTTC.

This clonotype was counted ten times or more. This chain connects TRBV12-3 or TRBV12-4 to TRBJ2-7; 7 nucleotides line up with TRBD2. This CDR3 comprises 14 residues. Trimming took 1 base from V and 2 from J; bases not matched to a gene: 2. This CDR3 is CASSLVAGAYEQYF. In nucleotides, the CDR3 is TGTGCCAGCAGTTTAGTTGCGGGAGCCTACGAGCAGTACTTC.

This clonotype turned up a few times. This chain uses TRBV5-6 with TRBJ2-7; TRBD1 matches at 8 bases. The CDR3 spans 15 residues. Germline V gene sequence: CDR1 SGHDT, CDR2 YYEEEE. V lost 4 bases to trimming and J lost 0 bases; unmatched junction nucleotides: 6. The CDR3 region is CASSPTDRDSYEQYF. In DNA form, the CDR3 reads TGTGCCAGCAGCCCGACGGACAGGGACTCCTACGAGCAGTACTTC.

This clonotype has at least ten counts. The V gene is TRBV7-2, the J gene TRBJ2-7, with D possibly TRBD2 on 6 matching bases. V lost 0 bases and J lost 1, with 13 bases in between. The CDR3 loop spans 16 amino acids. Germline loops: CDR1 SGHTA, CDR2 FQGNSA. The CDR3 here is CASSLAPWRGSYEQYF. CDR3 DNA: TGTGCCAGCAGCTTAGCGCCTTGGAGGGGATCCTACGAGCAGTACTTC.